One sample yielded the 11 T cell receptor beta chains listed below, sequenced in a study of PD-1 blockade in classical Hodgkin lymphoma. Repertoires were generated with immunoSEQ multiplex PCR, while TCRdb's copy carries only in-frame clones and drops some. Of tens of thousands of clones listed, roughly two thirds are singletons. Each of the patients experienced relapse following autologous stem cell transplantation, and their brentuximab vedotin exposure differed. Sequencing was performed on peripheral blood mononuclear cells (PBMCs), taken at baseline. The receptors were sampled from a human donor with classical Hodgkin lymphoma.

This chain joins TRBV9 and TRBJ2-3; D not resolved. V was cut by 2 bases and J by 2 bases, with 15 bases left in between. Germline V CDR1 and CDR2: SGDLS, YYNGEE. This CDR3 is built from 16 residues. CDR3 region: CASSVFGDPYTDTQYF. CDR3 in DNA: TGTGCCAGCAGCGTGTTTGGAGATCCTTACACAGATACGCAGTATTTT.

The chain is built from TRBV7-8 and TRBJ2-7; 12 bases line up with TRBD2. The germline CDR1 and CDR2 sequences are SGHVS and FQNEAQ. This CDR3 comprises 15 residues. The trim removed 5 bases at V and 2 bases at J, leaving 4 bases unmatched. The CDR3 here is CASSLTSGSAYEQYF. In DNA form, the CDR3 reads TGTGCCAGCAGCCTGACTAGCGGGAGTGCCTACGAGCAGTACTTC.

The rearrangement links TRBV28 to TRBJ1-5; tentative D call: TRBD1 (5 bases). This CDR3 has 17 residues. V dropped 1 base and J dropped 1 base, with 14 bases sitting between them. Germline lookup yields CDR1 MDHEN and CDR2 SYDVKM. DNA of the CDR3: TGTGCCAGCAGTTTATTGGGGGGTAGAGGGAGCAATCAGCCCCAGCATTTT. This encodes CASSLLGGRGSNQPQHF.

This clone has more than one count but fewer than ten. The genes are TRBV9 and TRBJ2-1; TRBD2 is a possible D gene (7 bases). Germline V gene sequence: CDR1 SGDLS, CDR2 YYNGEE. V lost 0 bases, J lost 9 bases, and 19 bases lay in between. The length of the CDR3 is 16 residues. CDR3: CASSVDSGGPLIEQFF. The DNA of the CDR3 is TGTGCCAGCAGCGTAGATTCGGGGGGCCCCCTTATTGAGCAGTTCTTC. The full variable domain, in which reference TRBV9 and TRBJ2-1 provide the parts outside the CDR3, is DSGVTQTPKHLITATGQRVTLRCSPRSGDLSVYWYQQSLDQGLQFLIQYYNGEERAKGNILERFSAQQFPDLHSELNLSSLELGDSALYFCASSVDSGGPLIEQFFGPGTRLTVL.

V is TRBV6-5 and J is TRBJ2-1; no firm D call. The CDR3 has 14 amino acids. Looked up from germline, CDR1 is MNHEY and CDR2 is SVGAGI. The V end was cut by 6 bases, the J end by 8 bases, with 17 bases between. CDR3 sequence (DNA): TGTGCCAGCAGCCCCCGGGCAACAACCGATGAGCAGTTCTTC. As protein: CASSPRATTDEQFF.

The CDR3: CASSQFTDTGQVSYEQYF. The CDR3 nucleotides are TGCGCCAGCAGTCAATTTACCGATACGGGACAGGTTAGCTACGAGCAGTACTTC. The chain employs TRBV23-1 and TRBJ2-7, with 8 bases that match TRBD1. TRBV23-1 qualifies as an ORF whose function is uncertain. V lost 1 base to trimming and J lost 3 bases; unmatched junction nucleotides: 14. CDR3 length: 18 amino acids.

The chain couples TRBV21-1 to TRBJ1-1; TRBD1, the D gene given by the table, was not confirmed from the DNA. TRBV21-1 is a pseudogene locus. This CDR3 contains 16 residues. CDR3 nucleotides: TGTGCCAGCAGCAAGGACAGGGGGGGGTACGACACTGAAGCTTTCTTT. Its protein is CASSKDRGGYDTEAFF.

The chain employs TRBV7-2 and TRBJ1-1, with TRBD1 identical over 8 bases. With V trimmed by 5 bases and J by 7 bases, 12 bases remained unmatched. The CDR3 sequence is 15 residues long. Germline lookup yields CDR1 SGHTA and CDR2 FQGNSA. This chain's CDR3 is CASSRSGTGGSEAFF. In DNA form, the CDR3 reads TGTGCCAGCAGCAGGAGCGGGACAGGAGGAAGTGAAGCTTTCTTT.

The chain recombines TRBV19 with TRBJ1-1; possible D gene TRBD1, 5 bases. Trimming left V 1 base short and J 2 bases short, with 8 bases between. CDR3 size: 14 residues. In germline, CDR1 is LNHDA, CDR2 SQIVND (reference sequence). CDR3: CASSIVGGNTEAFF. In nucleotides, the CDR3 is TGTGCCAGTAGTATAGTTGGGGGTAACACTGAAGCTTTCTTT.

The CDR3 sequence: CASSYSLLPGLADNEQFF. The CDR3 DNA sequence: TGTGCCAGCAGTTACTCCCTTCTTCCGGGACTAGCGGACAATGAGCAGTTCTTC. This chain connects TRBV6-8 to TRBJ2-1; 11 bases match TRBD2. CDR1 and CDR2 (germline): MNHGY, SAAAGT. The V gene end was trimmed by 0 bases and the J gene end by 5 bases; junction bases not matched to a gene: 9. The CDR3 runs 18 residues.

The V call is TRBV5-1, the J call TRBJ1-5; D is ambiguous. The CDR3 length is 13 residues. V lost 1 base and J 4 bases, leaving 6 bases between the germline ends. The germline V gene encodes CDR1 SGHRS and CDR2 YFSETQ. DNA for the CDR3: TGCGCCAGCAGCTTGCGGGAGAATCAGCCCCAGCATTTT. Its translation: CASSLRENQPQHF.